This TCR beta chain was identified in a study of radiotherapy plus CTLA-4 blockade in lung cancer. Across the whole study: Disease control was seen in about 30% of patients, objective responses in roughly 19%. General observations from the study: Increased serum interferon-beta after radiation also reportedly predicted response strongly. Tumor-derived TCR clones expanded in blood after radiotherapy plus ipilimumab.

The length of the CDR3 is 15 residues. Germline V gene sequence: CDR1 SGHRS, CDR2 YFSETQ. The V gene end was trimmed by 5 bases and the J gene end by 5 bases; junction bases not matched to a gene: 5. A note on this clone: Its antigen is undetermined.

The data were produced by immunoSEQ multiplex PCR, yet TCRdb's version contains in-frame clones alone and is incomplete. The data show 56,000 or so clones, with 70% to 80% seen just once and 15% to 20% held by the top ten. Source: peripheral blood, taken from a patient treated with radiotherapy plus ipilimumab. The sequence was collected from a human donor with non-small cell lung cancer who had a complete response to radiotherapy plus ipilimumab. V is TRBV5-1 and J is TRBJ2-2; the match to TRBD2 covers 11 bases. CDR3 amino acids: CASRMWTSGTGELFF. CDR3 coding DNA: TGCGCCAGCAGAATGTGGACTAGCGGGACCGGGGAGCTGTTTTTT. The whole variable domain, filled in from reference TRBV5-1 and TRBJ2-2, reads KAGVTQTPRYLIKTRGQQVTLSCSPISGHRSVSWYQQTPGQGLQFLFEYFSETQRNKGNFPGRFSGRQFSNSRSEMNVSTLELGDSALYLCASRMWTSGTGELFFGEGSRLTVL.